The 25 T cell receptor beta chains presented below share a single source sample, sequenced in a study of cytomegalovirus exposure and HLA in healthy donors. The PCR made use of 60 Vbeta and 13 Jbeta primers. The table came from immunoSEQ multiplex PCR; TCRdb's copy has only in-frame clones and leaves some out. The sample consists of roughly 140,000 clones, 78% of them appearing once. Sequencing input: PBMCs. All receptors derive from a male donor in good health and CMV-seronegative.

The V and J genes are TRBV2 and TRBJ2-2, with a tentative D call TRBD2 (6 bases). The CDR3 has 15 amino acids. V lost 8 bases and J 2 bases, leaving 15 bases between the germline ends. Looked up from germline, CDR1 is SNHLY and CDR2 is FYNNEI. The CDR3 nucleotides are TGTGCCAGCCGGAGGGAGACACCAAACACCGGGGAGCTGTTTTTT. Protein: CASRRETPNTGELFF.

The rearrangement links TRBV6-5 to TRBJ2-1; TRBD1 agrees at 10 bases. The V gene's germline CDR1 is MNHEY and CDR2 SVGAGI. This CDR3 comprises 13 residues. After removal of 5 bases from V and 6 bases from J, the junction contained 1 base not matched to a gene. The CDR3 DNA is TGTGCCAGCAGTGACAGGGGGCCCAATGAGCAGTTCTTC. It encodes CASSDRGPNEQFF.

In nucleotides, the CDR3 is TGCAGCGTTGTCAGGGAGGACTATGGCTACACCTTC. It specifies CSVVREDYGYTF. V usage is TRBV29-1 and J usage is TRBJ1-2, with D maybe TRBD1 (5 bases). V was pared by 4 bases and J by 3 bases, with 9 bases between. Germline V gene lookup returns CDR1 SQVTM and CDR2 ANQGSEA. This CDR3 is 12 amino acids long.

This clone was found once. The chain uses TRBV9 and TRBJ2-3; 7 bases line up with TRBD2. The CDR3 sequence is 16 residues long. Trimming at V came to 5 bases and at J to 1 base, leaving 10 bases not matched to a gene. Germline V gene sequence: CDR1 SGDLS, CDR2 YYNGEE. The chain's CDR3 is CASSDPVGGGTDTQYF. CDR3 nucleotides: TGTGCCAGCAGTGATCCGGTGGGGGGGGGCACAGATACGCAGTATTTT.

Notes on this clone: Other DNA sequences in this specimen translate into the identical CDR3. The J gene is TRBJ1-1, the V gene TRBV7-3; unclear D gene. Germline V lookup: CDR1 SGHTA, CDR2 FQGTGA. The CDR3 has 14 residues. Between the trimmed V and J ends, which lost 2 bases and 1 base, there was a span of 8 bases. The CDR3 bases are TGTGCCAGCAGCTTAGGGCGTGCGAACACTGAAGCTTTCTTT. It specifies CASSLGRANTEAFF.

The rearrangement joins TRBV6-5 to TRBJ1-5; 7 bases line up with TRBD1. This CDR3 has 15 residues. Germline values: CDR1 MNHEY, CDR2 SVGAGI. Losses at the gene ends were 1 base for V and 5 bases for J; bases not matched to a gene: 5. CDR3 sequence: CASSYLTGLDQPQHF. In DNA form, the CDR3 reads TGTGCCAGCAGTTACTTGACAGGGCTAGATCAGCCCCAGCATTTT.

The gene calls are TRBV6-5 and TRBJ2-7; D unclear. This CDR3 has 16 residues. V lost 0 bases and J lost 5, with 17 bases in between. Per the germline V gene, CDR1 is MNHEY and CDR2 is SVGAGI. The CDR3 sequence: CASSYSADVRPHEQYF. DNA of the CDR3: TGTGCCAGCAGTTACTCGGCGGATGTTAGACCCCACGAGCAGTACTTC.

This clone was seen more than once but under ten times. This chain joins TRBV30 and TRBJ1-4; 9 bases agree with TRBD1. This CDR3 is 15 amino acids long. Trimming cost V 1 base and J 8 bases; bases outside gene matches: 8. Germline CDR1 and CDR2: GTSNPN and SVGIG (reference sequence). CDR3 in DNA: TGTGCCTGGAGTGACGACAGGGGGGAGGGCGAAAAACTGTTTTTT. Protein product: CAWSDDRGEGEKLFF.

DNA for the CDR3: TGTGCCAGCAGCCTAGGACAGGGTTATGGCTACACCTTC. It is translated as CASSLGQGYGYTF. The gene calls are TRBV9 and TRBJ1-2; 8 nucleotides match TRBD1. V lost 4 bases to trimming and J lost 5 bases; unmatched junction nucleotides: 4. This CDR3 region has 13 residues. CDR1 SGDLS and CDR2 YYNGEE come from the germline V gene.

This clone was picked up one time. The rearrangement joins TRBV9 to TRBJ1-2, with 7 bases lining up with TRBD1. Germline trimming cut 5 bases from V and 3 bases from J; bases unmatched to any gene: 7. The germline gives CDR1 SGDLS, CDR2 YYNGEE. The CDR3 spans 14 residues. For the CDR3, the DNA is TGTGCCAGCAGTAGTCGGGGGACAGACTATGGCTACACCTTC. Amino acids: CASSSRGTDYGYTF.

The chain links TRBV14 to TRBJ1-1, with TRBD1 as a possible D gene (6 bases). This CDR3 has 14 residues. Germline CDR1 is SGHDN and CDR2 is FVKESK. V was pared by 0 bases and J by 5 bases, with 10 bases between. The CDR3 is CASSQDLGQTEAFF. The CDR3 coding sequence is TGTGCCAGCAGCCAAGATCTTGGACAGACTGAAGCTTTCTTT.

The gene calls are TRBV19 and TRBJ1-5; a weak D match, TRBD1 (5 bases). Trimming removed 7 bases at V and 2 bases at J, with 6 bases between. Germline V CDR1 and CDR2: LNHDA, SQIVND (reference sequence). The CDR3 consists of 12 residues. The CDR3 loop reads CASKQGNQPQHF. CDR3 in DNA: TGTGCCAGTAAACAGGGCAATCAGCCCCAGCATTTT.

The chain links TRBV19 to TRBJ2-3; a weak D match, TRBD2 (5 bases). V shed 0 bases and J shed 6 bases, with 19 bases lying between them. CDR1 and CDR2 from the germline V gene are LNHDA and SQIVND (reference sequence). The CDR3 has 17 amino acids. CDR3 sequence (DNA): TGTGCCAGTAGTATAGATCACGCAGGTGTAAGAGGGGATACGCAGTATTTT. As protein: CASSIDHAGVRGDTQYF.

V is TRBV27 and J is TRBJ1-3, with a weak D call TRBD1 (6 bases). Germline V gene data show CDR1 as MNHEY and CDR2 as SMNVEV (reference sequence). The CDR3 totals 15 residues. V was cut by 5 bases and J by 0 bases, with 11 bases left in between. In DNA form, the CDR3 reads TGTGCCAGCAGTCGTACAGGGAACTCTGGAAACACCATATATTTT. It specifies CASSRTGNSGNTIYF.

This sequence joins TRBV4-1 and TRBJ2-7; TRBD2 matches at 8 bases. V shed 0 bases, J shed 0 bases, and the junction held 10 bases outside the gene matches. CDR1 MGHRA and CDR2 YSYEKL come from the germline V gene. The CDR3 consists of 18 residues. CDR3 bases: TGCGCCAGCAGCCAAGATACAAGCGGGGGCCTCCTCTCCTACGAGCAGTACTTC. Translated, it gives CASSQDTSGGLLSYEQYF.

The CDR3, as DNA: TGTGCCAGCAGCCAGCGGGAGGCCTCCTACGAGCAGTACTTC. As protein: CASSQREASYEQYF. This chain uses TRBV6-5 with TRBJ2-7; 9 bases are a match to TRBD2. CDR1 is MNHEY and CDR2 is SVGAGI in the germline V gene. V lost 6 bases, J lost 0 bases, and 3 bases stayed unmatched. This CDR3 is built from 14 residues.

The CDR3 protein is CASSSGTRLYEQYF. Written as DNA, the CDR3 is TGTGCCAGCAGTTCCGGGACTAGGCTCTACGAGCAGTACTTC. This chain links TRBV6-5 with TRBJ2-7, with 8 nucleotides matching TRBD2. CDR1 and CDR2 from the germline V gene are MNHEY and SVGAGI. Unmatched junction bases numbered 5, after V lost 4 bases and J lost 3 bases. The CDR3 length is 14 residues.

The V call is TRBV9, the J call TRBJ1-1; 7 bases match TRBD1. The CDR3 contains 20 residues. CDR1 and CDR2 from the germline V gene are SGDLS and YYNGEE. Trimming at V came to 4 bases and at J to 1 base, leaving 22 bases not matched to a gene. CDR3 nucleotides: TGTGCCAGCAGCACCTACTCCATGCCCGCCAGGACAGGAGAGAACACTGAAGCTTTCTTT. This sequence encodes CASSTYSMPARTGENTEAFF.

The gene calls are TRBV29-1 and TRBJ1-1; D remains ambiguous. Germline CDR1 is SQVTM and CDR2 is ANQGSEA. Trimming pared 8 bases from V and 3 bases from J, leaving 16 bases between. This CDR3 has 13 residues. CDR3 DNA sequence: TGCAGCTTGGGGTGGGGAGGTGACACTGAAGCTTTCTTT. Residues: CSLGWGGDTEAFF.

V is TRBV7-9 and J is TRBJ2-5; 7 bases fit TRBD2. Germline V CDR1 and CDR2: SEHNR, FQNEAQ (reference sequence). V lost 5 bases and J lost 0; bases outside the gene matches: 9. This CDR3 has 16 amino acids. The CDR3 sequence: CASSPSGSAYQETQYF. The CDR3 region has the DNA TGTGCCAGCAGCCCTAGCGGATCCGCGTACCAAGAGACCCAGTACTTC.

The chain links TRBV11-2 to TRBJ1-1; D is unresolved. V lost 1 base and J 0 bases, leaving 12 bases between the germline ends. CDR3 length: 16 amino acids. CDR1 and CDR2 from the germline V gene are SGHAT and FQNNGV. The CDR3 here is CASSLGTASLNTEAFF. CDR3 DNA sequence: TGTGCCAGCAGCTTAGGAACAGCTTCACTGAACACTGAAGCTTTCTTT. Variable domain in full (rest from reference TRBV11-2 and TRBJ1-1): EAGVAQSPRYKIIEKRQSVAFWCNPISGHATLYWYQQILGQGPKLLIQFQNNGVVDDSQLPKDRFSAERLKGVDSTLKIQPAKLEDSAVYLCASSLGTASLNTEAFFGQGTRLTVV.

Comment on this clone: The identical CDR3 is also encoded by other nucleotide sequences in the sample. This chain joins TRBV11-3 and TRBJ1-3; 10 bases are a match to TRBD1. The CDR3 loop spans 15 amino acids. The germline gives CDR1 SGHNT, CDR2 YENEEA. J was trimmed by 2 bases and V by 5 bases; bases with no gene match: 3. CDR3 nucleotide sequence: TGTGCCAGCAGCCCGGGACAGGGGCCTGGAAACACCATATATTTT. It yields the protein CASSPGQGPGNTIYF.

CDR3 nucleotide sequence: TGCGCCAGCAGCACTGGACAGGGAGCTTTCTTT. This encodes CASSTGQGAFF. J is TRBJ1-1 and V is TRBV5-1; 8 positions agree with TRBD1. CDR1 is SGHRS and CDR2 is YFSETQ in the germline V gene. V lost 4 bases to trimming and J lost 10 bases; unmatched junction nucleotides: 3. The CDR3 consists of 11 residues. The full variable domain, completed using reference TRBV5-1 and TRBJ1-1, is KAGVTQTPRYLIKTRGQQVTLSCSPISGHRSVSWYQQTPGQGLQFLFEYFSETQRNKGNFPGRFSGRQFSNSRSEMNVSTLELGDSALYLCASSTGQGAFFGQGTRLTVV.

The chain carries TRBV21-1 and TRBJ2-7; the table's D call TRBD1 went unverified against the DNA. TRBV21-1 is labeled a pseudogene. The CDR3 consists of 15 residues. CDR3 amino acids: CASSKVPHRGNEQYF. DNA for the CDR3: TGTGCCAGCAGCAAAGTACCCCACAGGGGAAACGAGCAGTACTTC.

This clone was found once. The chain combines TRBV9 with TRBJ2-2; 8 positions agree with TRBD2. Germline CDR1 and CDR2: SGDLS and YYNGEE. V lost 0 bases and J lost 2; bases outside the gene matches: 3. The CDR3 is 16 amino acids. The CDR3 bases are TGTGCCAGCAGCGTAGCGGGGGGGCCAAACACCGGGGAGCTGTTTTTT. It yields the protein CASSVAGGPNTGELFF.